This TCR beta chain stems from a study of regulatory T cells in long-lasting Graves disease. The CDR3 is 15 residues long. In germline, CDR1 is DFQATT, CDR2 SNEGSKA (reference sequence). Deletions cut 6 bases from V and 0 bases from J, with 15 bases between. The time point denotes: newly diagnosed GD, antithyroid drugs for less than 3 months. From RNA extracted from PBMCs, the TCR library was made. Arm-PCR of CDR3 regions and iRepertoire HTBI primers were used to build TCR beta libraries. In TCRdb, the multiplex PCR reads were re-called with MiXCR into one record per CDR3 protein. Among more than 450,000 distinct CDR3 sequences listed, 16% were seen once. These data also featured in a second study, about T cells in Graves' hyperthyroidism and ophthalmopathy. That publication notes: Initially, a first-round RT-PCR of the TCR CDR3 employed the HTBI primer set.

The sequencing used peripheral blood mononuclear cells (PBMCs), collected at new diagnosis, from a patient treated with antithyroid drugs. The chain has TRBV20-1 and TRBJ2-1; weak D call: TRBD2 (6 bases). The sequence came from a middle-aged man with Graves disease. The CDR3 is CSALGLLSSYNEQFF. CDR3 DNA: TGCAGTGCCCTGGGACTCCTGAGCTCCTACAATGAGCAGTTCTTC.